This TCR beta chain was obtained from a study of technical replicates of blood from a few donors. CDR1 and CDR2 (germline): SGHTA, FQGTGA. This CDR3 is 18 amino acids long. With 2 bases removed from V and 1 base from J, the gap between germline ends came to 19 bases. Method: immunoSEQ multiplex PCR; TCRdb's copy keeps in-frame clones and lacks some. The sample contains some 80,000 clones, roughly 96% of which appear only once. Sample: T cells isolated from PBMCs. The V gene is TRBV7-3, the J gene TRBJ2-3; maybe TRBD2 (7 bases). The sequence derives from a human donor in good health. The CDR3 loop is CASSLYPSIGGGTDTQYF. The DNA of the CDR3 is TGTGCCAGCAGCTTATATCCCTCTATAGGGGGGGGCACAGATACGCAGTATTTT.